This TCR beta chain comes out of a study of blood T cell repertoires in COVID-19. Study-wide context: Samples of COVID-19 (acute and convalescent) were obtained from the United States, Italy and Spain.

Germline lookup yields CDR1 SGHRS and CDR2 YFSETQ. There are 14 residues in the CDR3. Trimming removed 6 bases from V and 7 bases from J, with 14 bases in between. Method: immunoSEQ multiplex PCR; TCRdb's copy keeps in-frame clones and lacks some. The sample includes 150,000 to 200,000 clones, around 89% seen only once; the top ten take 6%. Sequencing input: peripheral blood. This sequence joins TRBV5-1 and TRBJ1-6; D perhaps matches TRBD1 (5 bases). The receptor comes from a man in his forties or fifties with active or convalescent COVID-19. This CDR3 reads CASNFGGRNSPLHF. The CDR3 coding sequence is TGCGCCAGCAACTTCGGGGGAAGAAATTCACCCCTCCACTTT.